Here is one T cell receptor beta chain with its context. This clonotype was seen a handful of times. Its binding antigen is unknown. One base away there is no much larger clone; base qualities are not given. The sample originates from a study of regulatory T cells in long-lasting Graves disease (dated by TCRdb to about 2021). Broadly, across the study: Patients with newly diagnosed Graves' disease had been on antithyroid drugs for under 3 months. This study used TCR sequencing and RNA sequencing of peripheral blood to compare persistent Graves' disease patients against newly diagnosed Graves' disease patients. The study was conducted in China and was registered as a clinical trial. A total of about 33 samples underwent TCR sequencing, from about 13 patients with persistent Graves' disease and roughly 20 patients with newly diagnosed Graves' disease. What the research found in general, with its limitations: The authors acknowledged the small sample size as a limitation that may reduce accuracy. The study examined only peripheral blood because the primary lesion, thyroid tissue, could not be accessed. Persistent disease showed preferential use of TRBV28, TRBJ1-2 and TRBJ2-5, whereas newly diagnosed disease favored TRBV20-1 and TRBJ2-1. Only the TCR beta chain was sequenced and analyzed. A larger number of public clonotypes was shared among persistent patients (about 2,700) than among newly diagnosed patients (more than 850). Persistent Graves' disease patients showed lower TCR Shannon entropy and fewer highly expanded clones than newly diagnosed patients, suggesting clonal expansion.

What the time point label conveys for this sample: newly diagnosed GD, antithyroid drugs for less than 3 months. For both TCR sequencing and RNA sequencing, RNA was extracted from PBMCs in TRIzol. Graves' disease was diagnosed according to American Thyroid Association guidelines. Patients were recruited from an endocrinology department in Xi'an, China. Each patient gave 8.5 to 9.5 milliliters of peripheral blood, collected in an EDTA anticoagulant tube. Ficoll Paque Plus density gradient separation was used to isolate PBMCs, and no further T cell sorting was done. RNA quality was checked with an Agilent 2100 Bioanalyzer and agarose gel, and concentration with a NanoDrop 2000. From the germline V gene, CDR1 is SGHTA and CDR2 is FQGNSA. Trimmed from V: 3 bases; trimmed from J: 3 bases; junction bases lacking a gene match: 5. The CDR3 holds 14 amino acids from the cysteine to the phenylalanine. The read is trimmed to its CDR3 DNA, 42 bases read in frame from base 1.

Library construction relied on multiplex PCR. TCRdb records Illumina HiSeq 4000 as the sequencer. iRepertoire HTBI primers and Arm-PCR amplification of CDR3 regions were used to construct TCR beta libraries. Before sequencing, the PCR products underwent gel purification. The original pipeline was this. Gene usage analysis of CDR3 amino acid clonotypes used the 55 to 65 TRBV and more than 13 TRBJ segments found across samples. COPE and FqMerger were used to merge the filtered high-quality paired reads into contigs. BLAST was used to align contigs to IMGT TRBV, TRBD and TRBJ reference genes, and CDR3 was defined according to IMGT. Clonotypes above 0.1% frequency were classified as highly expanded clones. Shannon entropy served as the measure of repertoire diversity, while the Gini coefficient captured V-J evenness. A clonotype was considered public if more than one individual shared it. TCRdb handled the public reads itself, with Q25 trimming in fastp and clone calling in MiXCR, and kept productive beta chains. All rows with the same CDR3 protein become a single entry with the most common DNA and genes. TCRdb's processing, not the study's, gives the V and J calls here. The sample data list about 560,000 distinct CDR3 sequences, and 15% to 20% of these were observed just once. The ten largest clones represent about 11% of the sample.

The data also belong to a second study, concerning T cells in Graves' hyperthyroidism and ophthalmopathy. The second study reports: Stable Graves' hyperthyroidism was defined as no progression to ophthalmopathy during 18 months of follow-up. Hyperthyroidism patients were newly diagnosed, had a disease duration of under 2 months, and were aged 18 to 65 years. The study excluded patients with uncontrolled infections, other autoimmune diseases, pregnancy or lactation. Clinical symptoms, serum thyroxine and TRAb, thyroid ultrasound, and orbital computed tomography formed the basis for the diagnoses. A first-round RT-PCR of the TCR CDR3 used the HTBI primer set with the Qiagen OneStep RT-PCR kit. Most expanded thyroid clonotypes (frequency above 0.001) were also detected in blood, a finding suggesting that blood repertoires may reflect thyroid immune responses. Ophthalmopathy was separated from stable hyperthyroidism by a 13 V-J signature model, with over 85% sensitivity and approximately 81% specificity obtained in cross-validation and 80%/75% obtained in testing. In validation, progression to ophthalmopathy was predicted by the model with 70.59% sensitivity and 72% to 80% specificity, a median of about 6.8 months before onset. To identify TCR V-J signatures that set the groups apart, the researchers used a discovery cohort of approximately 98 patients, made up of 40 to 45 with Graves' ophthalmopathy and 57 with stable Graves' hyperthyroidism. Prospective prediction of ophthalmopathy was tested in an independent validation cohort consisting of 18 hyperthyroidism patients and around 17 patients who later progressed to ophthalmopathy. The roughly 100 discovery patients were randomly divided into training and test sets at a 7:3 ratio. In addition, the study compared T-cell repertoires in thyroid tissue and in blood from 6 or 7 Graves' hyperthyroidism patients. Once sampling was done, hyperthyroidism patients were given methimazole at a starting dose of 30 mg daily, whereas ophthalmopathy patients were given high-dose intravenous methylprednisolone. Libraries were constructed in a second round of multiplex PCR, after which size selection and purification were carried out. Libraries were sequenced paired-end with 100 bp reads on an Illumina HiSeq2000. Raw data were processed with SOAPnuke, discarding reads with adapters, uncalled bases, mean Phred below 15, or no exact constant-primer or identifier match. High-quality paired reads were merged with COPE v1.2.5, and unique nucleotide sequences were defined as clonotypes. Clonotypes were aligned to IMGT TRBV, TRBD and TRBJ reference segments using MiTCR v1.1. The analysis included only V-J combinations with a frequency above 0.0001, which together covered 99% to 99.2% of the repertoires. The TCS score was defined as the ratio of F50 (clonal expansion) to E x V (chaos), calculated using BLOSUM62-based TCRdist between CDR3 peptides within each V-J. Welch's t-statistics and random forest reduced roughly 500 V-J features to about 13, which were used in a naive Bayes classifier (R e1071). No statistical method was used to fix the sample size in advance, and group allocation was not hidden from the investigators. According to the paper, TCR Vbeta CDR3 sequencing was carried out on over 130 peripheral blood samples, which came from approximately 41 ophthalmopathy, 75 or so hyperthyroidism and some 17 progressor patients.

The sequencing here drew on peripheral blood mononuclear cells (PBMCs), taken at new diagnosis, from a patient treated with antithyroid drugs. The receptor comes from a man aged 18 to 29 with Graves disease. Donor details come from another sample of the same person, matched by shared clones. The rearranged segments are TRBV7-2 and TRBJ2-7, with 7 middle bases fitting TRBD2. The nucleotide sequence reads as follows: TGTGCCAGCAGCTTTCTACTAGCGAGCTACGAGCAGTACTTC. The translation is CASSFLLASYEQYF.